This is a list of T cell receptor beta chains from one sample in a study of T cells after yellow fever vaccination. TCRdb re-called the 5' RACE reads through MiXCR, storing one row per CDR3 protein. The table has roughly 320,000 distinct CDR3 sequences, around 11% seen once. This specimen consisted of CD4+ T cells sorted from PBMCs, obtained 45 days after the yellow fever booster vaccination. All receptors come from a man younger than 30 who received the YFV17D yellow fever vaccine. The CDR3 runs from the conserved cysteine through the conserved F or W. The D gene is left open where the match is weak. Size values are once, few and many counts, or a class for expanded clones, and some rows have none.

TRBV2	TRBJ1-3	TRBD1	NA	CATVYGQGGNTIYF	TGTGCCACGGTGTATGGACAGGGTGGAAACACCATATATTTT
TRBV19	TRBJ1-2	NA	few	CASSYNRDYYGYTF	TGTGCCAGTAGTTACAACAGGGATTACTATGGCTACACCTTC
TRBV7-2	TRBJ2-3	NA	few	CASRSRGVDTQYF	TGTGCCAGCAGATCGCGAGGCGTAGATACGCAGTATTTT
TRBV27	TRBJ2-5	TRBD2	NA	CASRAPGAGARGTQYF	TGTGCCAGCAGGGCCCCTGGAGCGGGGGCCCGTGGGACCCAGTACTTC
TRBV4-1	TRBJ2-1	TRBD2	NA	CASSPLNAGDGQFF	TGCGCCAGCAGCCCACTGAACGCGGGGGATGGGCAGTTCTTC
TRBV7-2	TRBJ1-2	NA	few	CASSLAGGASNYGYTF	TGTGCCAGCAGCTTAGCGGGCGGGGCGAGTAACTATGGCTACACCTTC
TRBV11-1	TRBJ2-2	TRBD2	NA	CASSLARGVVGELFF	TGTGCCAGCAGCTTAGCGCGGGGGGTCGTCGGGGAGCTGTTTTTT
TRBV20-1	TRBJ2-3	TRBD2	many	CSARSWRESTDTQYF	TGCAGTGCTAGAAGCTGGCGGGAGAGCACAGATACGCAGTATTTT
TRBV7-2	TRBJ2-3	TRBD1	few	CASSRIGPGQSADTQYF	TGTGCCAGCAGCCGAATAGGACCGGGACAGTCGGCAGATACGCAGTATTTT
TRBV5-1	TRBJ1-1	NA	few	CASSLYGARDTEAFF	TGCGCCAGCAGCTTGTATGGGGCGCGGGACACTGAAGCTTTCTTT
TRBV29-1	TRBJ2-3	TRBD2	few	CSVESSGGVLDTQYF	TGCAGCGTTGAGTCCAGCGGGGGCGTCCTAGATACGCAGTATTTT
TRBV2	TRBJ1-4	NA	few	CASIGTEKLFF	TGTGCCAGCATTGGAACTGAAAAACTGTTTTTT
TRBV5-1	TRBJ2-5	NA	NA	CASSLGAQALQETQYF	TGCGCCAGCAGCTTGGGGGCGCAGGCGCTTCAAGAGACCCAGTACTTC
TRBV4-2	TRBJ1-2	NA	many	CASSQDPGGTYGYTF	TGTGCCAGCAGCCAAGATCCTGGGGGTACCTATGGCTACACCTTC
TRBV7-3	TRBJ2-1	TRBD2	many	CASSTDLAGGYNEQFF	TGTGCCAGCAGTACTGACCTAGCGGGGGGCTACAATGAGCAGTTCTTC
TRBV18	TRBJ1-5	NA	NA	CASSKGSNQPQHF	TGTGCCAGCTCAAAAGGGAGCAATCAGCCCCAGCATTTT
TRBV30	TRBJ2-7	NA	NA	CAYTTGYEQYF	TGTGCCTATACCACAGGATACGAGCAGTACTTC
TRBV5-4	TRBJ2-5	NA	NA	CASSLSSSWGTQYF	TGTGCCAGCAGCTTGTCAAGCTCTTGGGGGACCCAGTACTTC
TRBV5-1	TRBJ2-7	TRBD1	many	CASSLAPGQPYEQYF	TGCGCCAGCAGCTTGGCACCGGGACAGCCCTACGAGCAGTACTTC
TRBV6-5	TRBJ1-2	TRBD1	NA	CASSVRQGLYGYTF	TGTGCCAGCTCCGTCAGACAGGGCCTCTATGGCTACACCTTC
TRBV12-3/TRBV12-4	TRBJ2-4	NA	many	CASREGVLRKNIQYF	TGTGCCAGCAGAGAGGGGGTCTTAAGAAAAAACATTCAGTACTTC
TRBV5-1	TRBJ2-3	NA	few	CASSWGTATDTQYF	TGCGCCAGCAGCTGGGGAACAGCCACAGATACGCAGTATTTT
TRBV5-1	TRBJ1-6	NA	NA	CASSPRPGDNSPLHF	TGCGCCAGCAGCCCCAGGCCAGGGGATAATTCACCCCTCCACTTT
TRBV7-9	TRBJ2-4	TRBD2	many	CASTPGTSGDQHHF	TGTGCCAGCACCCCTGGGACTAGCGGGGATCAGCACCACTTC
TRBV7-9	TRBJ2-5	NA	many	CASSSAGAETQYF	TGTGCCAGCAGCTCCGCAGGGGCAGAGACCCAGTACTTC
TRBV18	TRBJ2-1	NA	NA	CASSEQRSYNEQFF	TGTGCCAGCTCGGAGCAGAGGTCCTACAATGAGCAGTTCTTC
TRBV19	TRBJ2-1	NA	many	CASSITGLYNEQFF	TGTGCCAGTAGTATTACCGGCCTATACAATGAGCAGTTCTTC
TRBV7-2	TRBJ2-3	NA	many	CATLRPGGTDTQYF	TGTGCCACCCTCAGGCCGGGTGGCACAGATACGCAGTATTTT